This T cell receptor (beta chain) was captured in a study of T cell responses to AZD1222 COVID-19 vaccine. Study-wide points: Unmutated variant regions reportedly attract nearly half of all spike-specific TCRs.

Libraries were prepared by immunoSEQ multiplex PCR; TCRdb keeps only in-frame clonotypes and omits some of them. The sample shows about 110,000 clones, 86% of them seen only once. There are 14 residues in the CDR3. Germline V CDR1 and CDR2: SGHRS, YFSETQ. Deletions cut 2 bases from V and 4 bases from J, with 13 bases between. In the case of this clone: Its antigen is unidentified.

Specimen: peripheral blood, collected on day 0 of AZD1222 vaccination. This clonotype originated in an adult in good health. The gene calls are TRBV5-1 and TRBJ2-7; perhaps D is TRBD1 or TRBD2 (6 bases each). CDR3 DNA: TGCGCCAGCAGCTTTATCGGGGGCGAATACGAGCAGTACTTC. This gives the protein CASSFIGGEYEQYF.